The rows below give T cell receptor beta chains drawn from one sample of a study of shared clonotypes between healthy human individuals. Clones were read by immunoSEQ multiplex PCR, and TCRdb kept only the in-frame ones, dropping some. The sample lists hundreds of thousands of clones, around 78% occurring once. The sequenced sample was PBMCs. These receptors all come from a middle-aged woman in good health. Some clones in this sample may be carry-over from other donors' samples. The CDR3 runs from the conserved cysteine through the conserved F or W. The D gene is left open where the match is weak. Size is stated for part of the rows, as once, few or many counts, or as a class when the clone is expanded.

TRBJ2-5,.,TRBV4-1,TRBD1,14,TGCGCCAGCAGCATTACACAGGGGACAGAGACCCAGTACTTC,CASSITQGTETQYF
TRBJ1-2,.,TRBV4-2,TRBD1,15,TGTGCCAGCAGCTGGGGTGGACAGGGACTCTATGGCTACACCTTC,CASSWGGQGLYGYTF
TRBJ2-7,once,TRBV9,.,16,TGTGCCAGCAGCGCCACCGGGACACTCTCTCTTTACGAGCAGTACTTC,CASSATGTLSLYEQYF
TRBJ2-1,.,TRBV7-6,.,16,TGTGCCAGCAGCCCCCCGCCGACAGCCTCCTACAATGAGCAGTTCTTC,CASSPPPTASYNEQFF
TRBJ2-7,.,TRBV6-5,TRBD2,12,TGTGCCAGTGGACTAGTCCAATTCGAGCAGTACTTC,CASGLVQFEQYF
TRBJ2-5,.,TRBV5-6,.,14,TGTGCCAGCAGCCTGAAAGGGAAAGCGGAGACCCAGTACTTC,CASSLKGKAETQYF
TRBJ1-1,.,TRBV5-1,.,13,TGCGCCAGCAGCTTGAGGCAGAACACTGAAGCTTTCTTT,CASSLRQNTEAFF
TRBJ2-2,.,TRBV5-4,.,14,TGTGCCAGCAGCCTAACCAGGAACGCCGGGGAGCTGTTTTTT,CASSLTRNAGELFF
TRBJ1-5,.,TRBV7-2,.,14,TGTGCCAGCAGCTTAGCGGGGGGTTTTCAGCCCCAGCATTTT,CASSLAGGFQPQHF
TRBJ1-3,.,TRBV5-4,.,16,TGTGCCAGCAGCTTGGACAGGGCCAACTCTGGAAACACCATATATTTT,CASSLDRANSGNTIYF
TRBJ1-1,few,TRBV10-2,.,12,TGCGCCGCCGGGGGGGGGCACGCTGAAGCTTTCTTT,CAAGGGHAEAFF
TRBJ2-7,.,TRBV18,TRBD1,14,TGTGCCAGCTCACCAGGGACAGGTCCCTACGAGCAGTACTTC,CASSPGTGPYEQYF
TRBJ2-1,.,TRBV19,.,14,TGTGCCAGTAATGTAATGGCATCCTACAATGAGCAGTTCTTC,CASNVMASYNEQFF
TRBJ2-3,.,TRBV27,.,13,TGTGCCAGCAGTTTATCGCGGGGAGATACGCAGTATTTT,CASSLSRGDTQYF
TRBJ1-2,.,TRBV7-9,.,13,TGTGCCAGCAGCGCAGCGCAAGGAAGTGGCTACACCTTC,CASSAAQGSGYTF
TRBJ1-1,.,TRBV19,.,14,TGTGCCAGTAGTCCCCCAGGGGCGGACACTGAAGCTTTCTTT,CASSPPGADTEAFF
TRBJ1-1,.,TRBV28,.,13,TGTGCCAGCAGTTTATCCTCGGGTTTTGAAGCTTTCTTT,CASSLSSGFEAFF
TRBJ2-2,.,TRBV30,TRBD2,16,TGTGCCTGGAGTGTACGTGGGACTACCTTCGGCGGGGAGCTGTTTTTT,CAWSVRGTTFGGELFF
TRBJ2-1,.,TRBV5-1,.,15,TGCGCCAGCAGCCCAGATGGGCAGGGCCCAAATGAGCAGTTCTTC,CASSPDGQGPNEQFF
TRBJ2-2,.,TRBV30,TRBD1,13,TGTGCCCGACAGGGGGGTTACACCGGGGAGCTGTTTTTT,CARQGGYTGELFF
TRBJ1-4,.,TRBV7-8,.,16,TGTGCCAGCAGCTACGCGACAGGAGGGAGAAGTGAAAAACTGTTTTTT,CASSYATGGRSEKLFF
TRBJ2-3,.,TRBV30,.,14,TGTGCCTGGAGGAGTATAATGAACACAGATACGCAGTATTTT,CAWRSIMNTDTQYF